This is a list of T cell receptor beta chains from one sample in a study of T-cell memory formation after mild COVID-19. TCRdb passed the 5' RACE reads through MiXCR, listing each CDR3 protein once. The sample carries about 190,000 distinct CDR3 sequences, around 17% recorded once. The sequencing sample was made of PBMCs or a T cell subset sorted from them (not recorded which). These receptors came from an adult woman who had mild COVID-19 (a few samples of this study predate the infection). Cell type and time point are not known. Both conserved end residues are part of each CDR3. D genes are given only for firm matches.

D	J	V	CDR3
-	TRBJ1-2	TRBV4-3	CASSQGSTNYGYTF
-	TRBJ2-7	TRBV5-1	CASSLRGATEQYF
TRBD2	TRBJ2-3	TRBV12-3/TRBV12-4	CASSPGLARTDTQYF
-	TRBJ1-5	TRBV6-2/TRBV6-3	CASSYSTRRQPQHF
-	TRBJ2-2	TRBV11-3	CASSLVFAGTGELFF
-	TRBJ1-1	TRBV19	CASSIPGRGVTEAFF
-	TRBJ2-1	TRBV7-2	CASSLFGVDEQFF
-	TRBJ2-7	TRBV28	CASRTPSGSYEQYF
-	TRBJ2-5	TRBV11-2	CASSLVRSNREPQYF
-	TRBJ1-5	TRBV6-6	CASSYSDRPLEPQHF
-	TRBJ2-5	TRBV6-2/TRBV6-3	CVSKITGSFRETQYF
TRBD1	TRBJ1-5	TRBV12-3/TRBV12-4	CASQGGRVSQPQHF
TRBD2	TRBJ2-5	TRBV6-2/TRBV6-3	CASSYSTAGTEETQYF
-	TRBJ2-1	TRBV5-1	CASSEGQPSYNEQFF
TRBD1	TRBJ2-5	TRBV7-3	CASSLGTGFKETQYF
TRBD1	TRBJ1-2	TRBV27	CASSGGTATNYGYTF
TRBD1	TRBJ2-7	TRBV7-2	CASSYGQGAGEQYF
-	TRBJ1-1	TRBV4-2	CASSRGTGSGNTEAFF
TRBD2	TRBJ2-1	TRBV5-1	CASSSSSGGHYNEQFF
TRBD2	TRBJ2-3	TRBV7-9	CASSFTRLAGSTDTQYF
-	TRBJ1-3	TRBV20-1	CSAAGSGNTIYF
-	TRBJ2-2	TRBV4-1	CASSQSTGELFF
TRBD1	TRBJ2-7	TRBV9	CASSPGGTGGYEQYF
-	TRBJ2-3	TRBV10-3	CAISKGRDTDTQYF